This TCR beta chain was identified in a study of cytomegalovirus exposure and HLA in healthy donors. This CDR3 contains 15 residues. Trimming at V came to 3 bases and at J to 4 bases, leaving 3 bases not matched to a gene. CDR1 SGDLS and CDR2 YYNGEE come from the germline V gene. A multiplex PCR was run with 60 Vbeta primers and 13 Jbeta primers. Sequencing was performed with immunoSEQ multiplex PCR; in TCRdb, only in-frame clones are kept and a portion is missing. Of 80,000 to 100,000 clones in the sample, 65% to 80% are singletons; the top ten hold 16%. The receptor comes from a woman between 18 and 29 years old in good health and CMV-seropositive. The chain is built from TRBV9 and TRBJ1-4, with 10 bases lining up with TRBD1. Source material: PBMCs. This CDR3 is CASSGQGAFNEKLFF. CDR3 coding DNA: TGTGCCAGCAGCGGACAGGGGGCGTTTAATGAAAAACTGTTTTTT.